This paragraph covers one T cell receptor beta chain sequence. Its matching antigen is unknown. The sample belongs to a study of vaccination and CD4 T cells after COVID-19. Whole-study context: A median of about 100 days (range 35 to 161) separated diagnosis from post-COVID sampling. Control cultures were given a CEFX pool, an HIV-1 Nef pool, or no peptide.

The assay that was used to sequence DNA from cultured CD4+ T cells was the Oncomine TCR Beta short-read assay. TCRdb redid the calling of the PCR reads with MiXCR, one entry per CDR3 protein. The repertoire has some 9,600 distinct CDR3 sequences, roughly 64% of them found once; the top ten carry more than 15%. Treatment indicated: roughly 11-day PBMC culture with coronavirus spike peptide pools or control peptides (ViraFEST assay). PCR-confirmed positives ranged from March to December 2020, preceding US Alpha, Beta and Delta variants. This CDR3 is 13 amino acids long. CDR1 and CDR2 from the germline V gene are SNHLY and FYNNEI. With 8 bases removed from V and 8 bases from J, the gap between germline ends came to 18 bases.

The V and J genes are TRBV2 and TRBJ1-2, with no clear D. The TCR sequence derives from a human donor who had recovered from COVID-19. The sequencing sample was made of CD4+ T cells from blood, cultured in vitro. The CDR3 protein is CASSRETSGGYTF. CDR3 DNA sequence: TGTGCCAGCTCCCGGGAAACCTCGGGGGGCTACACCTTC.